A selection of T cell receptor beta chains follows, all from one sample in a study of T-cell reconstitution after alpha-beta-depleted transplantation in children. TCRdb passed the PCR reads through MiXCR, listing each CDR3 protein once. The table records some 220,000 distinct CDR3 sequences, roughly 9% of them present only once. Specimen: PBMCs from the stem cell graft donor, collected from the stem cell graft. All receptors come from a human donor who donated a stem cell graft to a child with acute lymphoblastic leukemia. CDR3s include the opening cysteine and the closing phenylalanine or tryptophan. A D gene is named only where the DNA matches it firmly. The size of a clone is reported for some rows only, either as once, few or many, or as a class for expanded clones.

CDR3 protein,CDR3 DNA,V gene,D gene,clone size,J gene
CASSPTSNEQFF,TGTGCCAGCAGCCCGACTAGCAATGAGCAGTTCTTC,TRBV4-2,.,many,TRBJ2-1
CSASESDNQPQHF,TGCAGTGCTAGCGAGAGCGATAATCAGCCCCAGCATTTT,TRBV20-1,.,many,TRBJ1-5
CASSQDSGLGFKYF,TGCGCCAGCAGCCAAGATTCGGGCCTGGGTTTTAAGTATTTT,TRBV4-3,.,.,TRBJ2-3
CANRGYTDTQYF,TGTGCCAACAGGGGATACACAGATACGCAGTATTTT,TRBV3-1,TRBD1,many,TRBJ2-3
CASSLLVSSYNSPLHF,TGTGCCAGCAGTTTACTAGTCAGCTCCTATAATTCACCCCTCCACTTT,TRBV12-3/TRBV12-4,.,many,TRBJ1-6
CASSLWGNSYNSPLHF,TGTGCCAGCAGTTTATGGGGAAACTCCTATAATTCACCCCTCCACTTT,TRBV12-3/TRBV12-4,.,many,TRBJ1-6
CASSLDSFPDTQYF,TGCGCCAGCAGCTTGGACAGTTTCCCAGATACGCAGTATTTT,TRBV5-1,.,many,TRBJ2-3
CASSLERTRPVQYF,TGTGCCAGCAGCTTGGAGAGGACTAGACCCGTGCAGTACTTC,TRBV5-6,TRBD2,.,TRBJ2-7
CAISEGLAGGRSYNEQFF,TGTGCCATCAGTGAAGGACTAGCGGGGGGGCGGTCCTACAATGAGCAGTTCTTC,TRBV10-3,TRBD2,many,TRBJ2-1
CATSRVVGTGNEQFF,TGTGCCACCAGCAGAGTAGTCGGGACAGGGAATGAGCAGTTCTTC,TRBV15,TRBD1,many,TRBJ2-1
CASSQDILNTEAFF,TGTGCCAGCAGCCAAGATATTCTGAACACTGAAGCTTTCTTT,TRBV4-2,.,.,TRBJ1-1
CASSPEPTGPYQETQYF,TGCGCCAGCAGCCCGGAACCGACAGGGCCGTACCAAGAGACCCAGTACTTC,TRBV5-1,TRBD1,many,TRBJ2-5
CARGENWEGNYGYTF,TGTGCCAGAGGGGAAAATTGGGAGGGAAACTATGGCTACACCTTC,TRBV7-2,.,many,TRBJ1-2
CASSLGPQETQYF,TGCGCCAGCAGCTTGGGGCCTCAAGAGACCCAGTACTTC,TRBV5-1,.,many,TRBJ2-5
CASSLSQQNTGELFF,TGCGCCAGCAGCTTGTCCCAGCAGAACACCGGGGAGCTGTTTTTT,TRBV5-1,.,many,TRBJ2-2
CASSPASNREYEQYF,TGTGCCAGCTCACCCGCCTCGAACAGGGAATACGAGCAGTACTTC,TRBV18,.,many,TRBJ2-7
CASSWAENYGYTF,TGTGCCAGCAGTTGGGCAGAAAACTATGGCTACACCTTC,TRBV27,.,many,TRBJ1-2
CASSDRRENTEAFF,TGTGCCAGCTCTGATAGACGGGAGAACACTGAAGCTTTCTTT,TRBV6-2/TRBV6-3,.,many,TRBJ1-1
CASSDVGHTEAFF,TGTGCCAGCAGCGACGTAGGCCACACTGAAGCTTTCTTT,TRBV3-1,.,many,TRBJ1-1
CASSLDSTSPLGTF,TGTGCCAGCAGCTTGGACAGCACTTCCCCCTTAGGGACCTTC,TRBV12-3/TRBV12-4,.,.,TRBJ1-2
CASSARALTRQLAGELFF,TGTGCCAGCAGCGCCCGCGCTCTCACGCGGCAATTGGCCGGGGAGCTGTTTTTT,TRBV7-6,.,many,TRBJ2-2
CASSLHYNEQFF,TGTGCCAGCAGCTTGCACTACAATGAGCAGTTCTTC,TRBV7-8,.,many,TRBJ2-1
CASSIWPNTEAFF,TGTGCCAGTAGTATCTGGCCGAACACTGAAGCTTTCTTT,TRBV19,.,.,TRBJ1-1
CASSQGTGGGQPQHF,TGTGCCAGCAGCCAAGGGACAGGGGGCGGTCAGCCCCAGCATTTT,TRBV4-2,TRBD1,.,TRBJ1-5
CASTSGDSSTDTQYF,TGTGCCAGCACCTCGGGAGACTCTAGCACAGATACGCAGTATTTT,TRBV6-5,.,many,TRBJ2-3
CSARGEHVTDTQYF,TGCAGTGCCAGGGGCGAACACGTCACAGATACGCAGTATTTT,TRBV20-1,.,many,TRBJ2-3
CASSRMAATPYEQYF,TGTGCCAGCAGCCGGATGGCAGCAACCCCCTACGAGCAGTACTTC,TRBV14,.,few,TRBJ2-7
CASSMGTLESSYNSPLHF,TGCGCCAGCAGTATGGGGACTCTTGAGAGCTCCTATAATTCACCCCTCCACTTT,TRBV5-1,.,many,TRBJ1-6
CASSQEFGGEQYF,TGTGCCAGCAGCCAAGAATTTGGGGGGGAGCAGTACTTC,TRBV3-1,.,many,TRBJ2-7
CSVESIEAFF,TGCAGCGTTGAAAGTATTGAAGCTTTCTTT,TRBV29-1,.,.,TRBJ1-1
CASSQAGNSPLHF,TGTGCCAGCAGCCAAGCAGGGAACTCACCCCTCCACTTT,TRBV4-2,.,few,TRBJ1-6
CASSRGLAGLQETQYF,TGCGCCAGCAGCCGGGGACTAGCGGGTCTACAAGAGACCCAGTACTTC,TRBV5-1,TRBD2,.,TRBJ2-5
CASSLSGANYEQYF,TGTGCCAGCAGCTTATCGGGGGCCAACTACGAGCAGTACTTC,TRBV7-9,.,.,TRBJ2-7
CASSTGPTNTEAFF,TGTGCCAGCAGCACAGGTCCGACGAACACTGAAGCTTTCTTT,TRBV7-9,.,.,TRBJ1-1
CSAKGGSGNTIYF,TGCAGTGCCAAAGGGGGTTCGGGAAACACCATATATTTT,TRBV20-1,.,.,TRBJ1-3
CASTGNTEAFF,TGTGCCAGCACGGGGAACACTGAAGCTTTCTTT,TRBV27,.,many,TRBJ1-1
CASGMGTQYF,TGTGCCAGTGGGATGGGGACCCAGTACTTC,TRBV7-8,.,.,TRBJ2-5
CASSLGGGPYEQYF,TGCGCCAGCAGCTTGGGAGGGGGCCCCTACGAGCAGTACTTC,TRBV5-1,TRBD1,many,TRBJ2-7
CASSPQGPHGYTF,TGTGCCAGCAGTCCGCAGGGGCCGCATGGCTACACCTTC,TRBV11-2,.,.,TRBJ1-2
CASSQGRSGNQPQHF,TGTGCCAGCAGCCAAGGGAGGTCCGGCAATCAGCCCCAGCATTTT,TRBV3-1,.,few,TRBJ1-5
CASSFGTGIYEQYF,TGTGCCAGCAGTTTCGGGACAGGGATCTACGAGCAGTACTTC,TRBV6-5,TRBD1,.,TRBJ2-7
CASRDQGAWYTEAFF,TGTGCCAGCCGGGACCAAGGGGCCTGGTACACTGAAGCTTTCTTT,TRBV6-5,.,many,TRBJ1-1
CASGSVPGGGQPQHF,TGTGCTAGTGGTTCGGTACCAGGGGGCGGCCAGCCCCAGCATTTT,TRBV12-5,TRBD1,.,TRBJ1-5
CASSLGVREDTQYF,TGTGCCAGCAGCTTAGGCGTTCGGGAGGATACGCAGTATTTT,TRBV7-9,.,few,TRBJ2-3
CASSEGTGVTLATNEKLFF,TGTGCCAGCAGTGAAGGGACAGGGGTAACCCTTGCTACTAATGAAAAACTGTTTTTT,TRBV2,TRBD1,few,TRBJ1-4
CASSLVRDTQYF,TGTGCCAGCAGCTTAGTAAGAGATACGCAGTATTTT,TRBV11-2,.,many,TRBJ2-3
CASSQDIGSYEQYF,TGTGCCAGCAGCCAAGATATCGGCTCCTACGAGCAGTACTTC,TRBV3-1,.,few,TRBJ2-7
CSVRDSIYEQYF,TGCAGCGTTCGGGACTCCATATACGAGCAGTACTTC,TRBV29-1,.,many,TRBJ2-7
CATAGTDNEQFF,TGTGCCACCGCCGGGACAGACAATGAGCAGTTCTTC,TRBV10-3,TRBD1,.,TRBJ2-1
CASSQGGNGYTF,TGCGCCAGCAGCCAAGGAGGCAATGGCTACACCTTC,TRBV4-3,.,many,TRBJ1-2
CAISESKGIWYF,TGTGCCATCAGTGAGTCGAAAGGGATTTGGTACTTC,TRBV10-3,.,many,TRBJ2-7
CSASRSKNNYGYTF,TGCAGTGCTAGTCGGTCCAAGAATAACTATGGCTACACCTTC,TRBV20-1,.,many,TRBJ1-2
CAISKSGGDNNEQFF,TGTGCCATCAGTAAAAGCGGGGGAGACAATAATGAGCAGTTCTTC,TRBV10-3,TRBD2,many,TRBJ2-1
CASSLVERRLNTEAFF,TGTGCCAGCAGCTTAGTGGAACGTAGACTGAACACTGAAGCTTTCTTT,TRBV7-9,.,.,TRBJ1-1
CAISGLAGVTDTQYF,TGTGCCATCAGTGGTTTAGCGGGGGTAACAGATACGCAGTATTTT,TRBV10-3,TRBD2,few,TRBJ2-3